This paragraph reports one TCR beta chain. Its antigen is as yet unknown. The data originate from a study of T cells in Graves' hyperthyroidism and ophthalmopathy. The study's findings and limits: Most thyroid-expanded clonotypes above 0.001 were also found in blood.

This CDR3 comprises 15 residues. Germline V CDR1 and CDR2: LNHDA, SQIVND (reference sequence). V was pared by 9 bases and J by 6 bases, with 21 bases between. Exclusion followed for patients with uncontrolled infection, other autoimmune disease, pregnancy or lactation. Authors of the study amplified TCR beta CDR3 regions from RNA transcripts. The primer set for the first-round RT-PCR of the TCR CDR3 was HTBI. Via MiXCR, TCRdb re-called the multiplex PCR reads, giving one row per CDR3 protein. The sample shows over 700,000 distinct CDR3 sequences, about 35% of them seen only once. The TCR was taken from a woman aged 40 to 55 with Graves' hyperthyroidism. Sample: blood. The rearrangement joins TRBV19 to TRBJ1-5; TRBD1 might be the D (5 bases). CDR3 amino acids: CASSLEGSPIQPQHF. DNA for the CDR3: TGTGCCAGCAGTTTAGAGGGGTCCCCCATTCAGCCCCAGCATTTT.